One sample yielded the 6 T cell receptor beta chains listed below, sequenced in a study of blood T cell repertoires in COVID-19. This table comes from immunoSEQ multiplex PCR, and its TCRdb copy is limited to in-frame clones, with some not included. The top ten hold 3% to 3.5% of the sample, which has approximately 220,000 clones, roughly four fifths seen once. Sequenced sample: peripheral blood. The source is a woman in her 30s who had recovered from COVID-19.

The chain employs TRBV5-1 and TRBJ2-3, with D uncertain. Germline CDR1 is SGHRS and CDR2 is YFSETQ. CDR3 size: 17 residues. V was shortened by 4 bases and J by 0 bases, with 18 bases between the two germline ends. CDR3 sequence: CASSPGDWFSSTDTQYF. Here the CDR3 DNA reads TGCGCCAGCAGCCCCGGTGACTGGTTCTCTAGCACAGATACGCAGTATTTT.

CDR3 in amino acids: CSVVPQGNGELFF. The CDR3 DNA reads TGCAGCGTTGTCCCCCAGGGGAACGGGGAGCTGTTTTTT. J is TRBJ2-2 and V is TRBV29-1; maybe TRBD1 (6 bases). V was trimmed by 4 bases and J by 7 bases, leaving 13 bases between them. There are 13 residues in the CDR3. CDR1 SQVTM and CDR2 ANQGSEA come from the germline V gene.

This chain connects TRBV12-3 or TRBV12-4 to TRBJ2-1; 10 bases are shared with TRBD2. The CDR3 spans 13 residues. J was trimmed by 7 bases and V by 7 bases; bases with no gene match: 4. CDR3 residues: CASTWTSGNEQFF. The CDR3 region has the DNA TGTGCCAGCACTTGGACTAGCGGTAATGAGCAGTTCTTC.

V gene TRBV28 combines with J gene TRBJ1-4; D is perhaps TRBD1 (5 bases). The CDR3 contains 12 residues. Germline-derived CDR1 and CDR2 are MDHEN and SYDVKM. V was pared by 3 bases and J by 7 bases, with 6 bases between. The CDR3 DNA sequence: TGTGCCAGCAGTTTCGGGGGTGAAAAACTGTTTTTT. Translated: CASSFGGEKLFF.

CDR3 bases: TGTGCCTGGAGTGTATACAGGGGCTTGCAAGAGACCCAGTACTTC. The encoded protein is CAWSVYRGLQETQYF. The chain employs TRBV30 and TRBJ2-5; TRBD1 agrees at 7 bases. The CDR3 extends over 15 amino acids. CDR1 and CDR2 (germline): GTSNPN, SVGIG (reference sequence). Unmatched junction bases numbered 6, after V lost 0 bases and J lost 2 bases.

This chain links TRBV29-1 with TRBJ1-1; D is unclear. Germline V lookup: CDR1 SQVTM, CDR2 ANQGSEA. The V end lost 1 base, the J end lost 2 bases, and 8 bases lay between the germline ends. CDR3 length equals 13 residues. The CDR3 DNA is TGCAGCGTTGAAGTGGGCCTCAACACTGAAGCTTTCTTT. Its protein product is CSVEVGLNTEAFF.